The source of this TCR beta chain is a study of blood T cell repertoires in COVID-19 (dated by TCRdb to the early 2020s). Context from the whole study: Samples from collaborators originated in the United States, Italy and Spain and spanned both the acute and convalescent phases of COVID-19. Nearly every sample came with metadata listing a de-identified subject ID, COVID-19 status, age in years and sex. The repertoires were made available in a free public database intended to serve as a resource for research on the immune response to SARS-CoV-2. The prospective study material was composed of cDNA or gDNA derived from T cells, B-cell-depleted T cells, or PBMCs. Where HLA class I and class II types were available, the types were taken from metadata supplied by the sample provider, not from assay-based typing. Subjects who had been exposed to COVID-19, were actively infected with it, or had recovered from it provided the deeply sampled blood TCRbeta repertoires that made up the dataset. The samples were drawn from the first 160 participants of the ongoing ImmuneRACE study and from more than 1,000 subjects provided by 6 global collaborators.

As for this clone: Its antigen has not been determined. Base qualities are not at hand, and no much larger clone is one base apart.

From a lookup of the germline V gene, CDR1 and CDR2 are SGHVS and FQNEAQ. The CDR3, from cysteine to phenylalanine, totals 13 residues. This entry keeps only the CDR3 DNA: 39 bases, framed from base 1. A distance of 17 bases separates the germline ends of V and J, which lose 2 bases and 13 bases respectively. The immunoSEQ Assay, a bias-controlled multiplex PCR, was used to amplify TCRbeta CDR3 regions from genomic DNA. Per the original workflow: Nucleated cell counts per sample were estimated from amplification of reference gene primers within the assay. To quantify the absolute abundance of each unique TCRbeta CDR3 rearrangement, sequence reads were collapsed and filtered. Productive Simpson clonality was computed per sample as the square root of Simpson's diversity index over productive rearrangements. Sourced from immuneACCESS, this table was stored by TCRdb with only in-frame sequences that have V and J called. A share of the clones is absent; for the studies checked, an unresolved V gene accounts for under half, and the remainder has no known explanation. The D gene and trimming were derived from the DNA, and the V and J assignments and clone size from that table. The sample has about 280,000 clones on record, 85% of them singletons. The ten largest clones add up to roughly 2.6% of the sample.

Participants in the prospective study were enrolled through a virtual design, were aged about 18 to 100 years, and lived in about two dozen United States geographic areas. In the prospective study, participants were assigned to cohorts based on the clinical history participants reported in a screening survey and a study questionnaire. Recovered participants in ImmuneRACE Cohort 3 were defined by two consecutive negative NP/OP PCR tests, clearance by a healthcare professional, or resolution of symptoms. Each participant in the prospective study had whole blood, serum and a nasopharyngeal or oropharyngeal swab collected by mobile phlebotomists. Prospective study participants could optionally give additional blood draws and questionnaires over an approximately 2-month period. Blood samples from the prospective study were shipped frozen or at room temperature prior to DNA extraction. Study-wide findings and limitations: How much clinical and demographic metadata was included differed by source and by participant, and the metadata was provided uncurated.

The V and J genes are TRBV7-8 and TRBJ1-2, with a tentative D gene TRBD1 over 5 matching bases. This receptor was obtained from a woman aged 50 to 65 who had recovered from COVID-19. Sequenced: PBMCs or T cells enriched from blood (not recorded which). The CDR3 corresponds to CASSLIPGGQSTF. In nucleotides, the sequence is TGTGCCAGCAGCTTAATCCCGGGGGGTCAGTCCACCTTC.